This T cell receptor beta chain was sequenced for a study of T cell responses to AZD1222 COVID-19 vaccine. Study results and limitations: Close to half of spike-specific TCRs reportedly recognize unmutated variant regions. Just five or six AZD1222 recipients were seropositive at baseline. White British donors predominated, females outnumbered males, and clonal diversity was possibly underestimated.

The repertoire was sequenced with immunoSEQ multiplex PCR; TCRdb's copy has only in-frame clones and lacks some. This table holds 150,000 to 200,000 clones, around 89% found once. CDR1 SGHTA and CDR2 FQGNSA come from the germline V gene. The ends were cut back, 3 bases at V and 0 bases at J, with 12 bases in the middle. The CDR3 has 16 residues. To note about this clone: Its antigen is as yet unknown.

The chain has TRBV7-2 and TRBJ1-3; tentative D call: TRBD1 (5 bases). The input for sequencing was peripheral blood, taken on day 0 of AZD1222 vaccination. The source of this sequence is an adult in good health. CDR3: CASSLVRQPSGNTIYF. The CDR3 DNA is TGTGCCAGCAGCTTGGTACGACAGCCCTCTGGAAACACCATATATTTT.